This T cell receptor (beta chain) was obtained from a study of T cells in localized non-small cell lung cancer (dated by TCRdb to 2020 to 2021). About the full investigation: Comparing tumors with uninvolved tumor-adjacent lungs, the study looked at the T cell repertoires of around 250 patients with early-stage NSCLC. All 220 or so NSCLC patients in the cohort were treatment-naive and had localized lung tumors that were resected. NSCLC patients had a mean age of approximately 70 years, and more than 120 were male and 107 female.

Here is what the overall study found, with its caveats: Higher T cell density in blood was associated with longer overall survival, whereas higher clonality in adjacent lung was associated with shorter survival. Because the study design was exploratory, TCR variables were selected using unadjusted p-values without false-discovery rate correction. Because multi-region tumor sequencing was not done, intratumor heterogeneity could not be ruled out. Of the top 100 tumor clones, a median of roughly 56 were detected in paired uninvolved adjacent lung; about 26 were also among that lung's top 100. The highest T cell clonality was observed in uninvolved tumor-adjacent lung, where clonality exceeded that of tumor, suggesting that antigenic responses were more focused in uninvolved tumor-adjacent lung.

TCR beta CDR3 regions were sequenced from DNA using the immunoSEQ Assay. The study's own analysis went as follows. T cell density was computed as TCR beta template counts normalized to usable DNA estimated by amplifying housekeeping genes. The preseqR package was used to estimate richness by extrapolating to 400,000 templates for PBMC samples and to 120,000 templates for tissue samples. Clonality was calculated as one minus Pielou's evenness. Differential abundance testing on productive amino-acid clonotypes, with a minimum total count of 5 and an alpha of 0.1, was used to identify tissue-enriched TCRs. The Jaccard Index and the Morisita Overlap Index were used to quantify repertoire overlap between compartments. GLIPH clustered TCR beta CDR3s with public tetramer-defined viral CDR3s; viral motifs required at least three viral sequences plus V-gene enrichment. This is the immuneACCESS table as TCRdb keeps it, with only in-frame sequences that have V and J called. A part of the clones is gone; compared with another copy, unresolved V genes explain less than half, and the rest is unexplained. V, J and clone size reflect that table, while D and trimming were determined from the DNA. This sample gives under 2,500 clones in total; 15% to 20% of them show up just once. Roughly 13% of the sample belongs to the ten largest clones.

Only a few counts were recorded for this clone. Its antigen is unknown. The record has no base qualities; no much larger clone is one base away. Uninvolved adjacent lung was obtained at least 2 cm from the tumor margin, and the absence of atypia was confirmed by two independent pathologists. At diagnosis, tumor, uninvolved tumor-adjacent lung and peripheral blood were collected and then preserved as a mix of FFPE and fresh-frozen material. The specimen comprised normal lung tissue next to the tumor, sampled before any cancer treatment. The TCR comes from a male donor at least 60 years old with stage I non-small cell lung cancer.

CDR3 protein: CASSYNSFSNQPQHF. The nucleotides are TGTGCCAGCAGTTACAACTCTTTTAGCAATCAGCCCCAGCATTTT. The chain links TRBV6-8 with TRBJ1-5; no confident D gene assignment can be made. The CDR3 starts with the cysteine, ends with the phenylalanine, and has 15 residues. The sequence is cut down to CDR3 DNA, 45 bases in frame from base 1. V and J are truncated by 2 bases and 0 bases respectively, leaving an intervening sequence of 8 bases. CDR1 and CDR2 are read off the germline V gene as MNHGY and SAAAGT.